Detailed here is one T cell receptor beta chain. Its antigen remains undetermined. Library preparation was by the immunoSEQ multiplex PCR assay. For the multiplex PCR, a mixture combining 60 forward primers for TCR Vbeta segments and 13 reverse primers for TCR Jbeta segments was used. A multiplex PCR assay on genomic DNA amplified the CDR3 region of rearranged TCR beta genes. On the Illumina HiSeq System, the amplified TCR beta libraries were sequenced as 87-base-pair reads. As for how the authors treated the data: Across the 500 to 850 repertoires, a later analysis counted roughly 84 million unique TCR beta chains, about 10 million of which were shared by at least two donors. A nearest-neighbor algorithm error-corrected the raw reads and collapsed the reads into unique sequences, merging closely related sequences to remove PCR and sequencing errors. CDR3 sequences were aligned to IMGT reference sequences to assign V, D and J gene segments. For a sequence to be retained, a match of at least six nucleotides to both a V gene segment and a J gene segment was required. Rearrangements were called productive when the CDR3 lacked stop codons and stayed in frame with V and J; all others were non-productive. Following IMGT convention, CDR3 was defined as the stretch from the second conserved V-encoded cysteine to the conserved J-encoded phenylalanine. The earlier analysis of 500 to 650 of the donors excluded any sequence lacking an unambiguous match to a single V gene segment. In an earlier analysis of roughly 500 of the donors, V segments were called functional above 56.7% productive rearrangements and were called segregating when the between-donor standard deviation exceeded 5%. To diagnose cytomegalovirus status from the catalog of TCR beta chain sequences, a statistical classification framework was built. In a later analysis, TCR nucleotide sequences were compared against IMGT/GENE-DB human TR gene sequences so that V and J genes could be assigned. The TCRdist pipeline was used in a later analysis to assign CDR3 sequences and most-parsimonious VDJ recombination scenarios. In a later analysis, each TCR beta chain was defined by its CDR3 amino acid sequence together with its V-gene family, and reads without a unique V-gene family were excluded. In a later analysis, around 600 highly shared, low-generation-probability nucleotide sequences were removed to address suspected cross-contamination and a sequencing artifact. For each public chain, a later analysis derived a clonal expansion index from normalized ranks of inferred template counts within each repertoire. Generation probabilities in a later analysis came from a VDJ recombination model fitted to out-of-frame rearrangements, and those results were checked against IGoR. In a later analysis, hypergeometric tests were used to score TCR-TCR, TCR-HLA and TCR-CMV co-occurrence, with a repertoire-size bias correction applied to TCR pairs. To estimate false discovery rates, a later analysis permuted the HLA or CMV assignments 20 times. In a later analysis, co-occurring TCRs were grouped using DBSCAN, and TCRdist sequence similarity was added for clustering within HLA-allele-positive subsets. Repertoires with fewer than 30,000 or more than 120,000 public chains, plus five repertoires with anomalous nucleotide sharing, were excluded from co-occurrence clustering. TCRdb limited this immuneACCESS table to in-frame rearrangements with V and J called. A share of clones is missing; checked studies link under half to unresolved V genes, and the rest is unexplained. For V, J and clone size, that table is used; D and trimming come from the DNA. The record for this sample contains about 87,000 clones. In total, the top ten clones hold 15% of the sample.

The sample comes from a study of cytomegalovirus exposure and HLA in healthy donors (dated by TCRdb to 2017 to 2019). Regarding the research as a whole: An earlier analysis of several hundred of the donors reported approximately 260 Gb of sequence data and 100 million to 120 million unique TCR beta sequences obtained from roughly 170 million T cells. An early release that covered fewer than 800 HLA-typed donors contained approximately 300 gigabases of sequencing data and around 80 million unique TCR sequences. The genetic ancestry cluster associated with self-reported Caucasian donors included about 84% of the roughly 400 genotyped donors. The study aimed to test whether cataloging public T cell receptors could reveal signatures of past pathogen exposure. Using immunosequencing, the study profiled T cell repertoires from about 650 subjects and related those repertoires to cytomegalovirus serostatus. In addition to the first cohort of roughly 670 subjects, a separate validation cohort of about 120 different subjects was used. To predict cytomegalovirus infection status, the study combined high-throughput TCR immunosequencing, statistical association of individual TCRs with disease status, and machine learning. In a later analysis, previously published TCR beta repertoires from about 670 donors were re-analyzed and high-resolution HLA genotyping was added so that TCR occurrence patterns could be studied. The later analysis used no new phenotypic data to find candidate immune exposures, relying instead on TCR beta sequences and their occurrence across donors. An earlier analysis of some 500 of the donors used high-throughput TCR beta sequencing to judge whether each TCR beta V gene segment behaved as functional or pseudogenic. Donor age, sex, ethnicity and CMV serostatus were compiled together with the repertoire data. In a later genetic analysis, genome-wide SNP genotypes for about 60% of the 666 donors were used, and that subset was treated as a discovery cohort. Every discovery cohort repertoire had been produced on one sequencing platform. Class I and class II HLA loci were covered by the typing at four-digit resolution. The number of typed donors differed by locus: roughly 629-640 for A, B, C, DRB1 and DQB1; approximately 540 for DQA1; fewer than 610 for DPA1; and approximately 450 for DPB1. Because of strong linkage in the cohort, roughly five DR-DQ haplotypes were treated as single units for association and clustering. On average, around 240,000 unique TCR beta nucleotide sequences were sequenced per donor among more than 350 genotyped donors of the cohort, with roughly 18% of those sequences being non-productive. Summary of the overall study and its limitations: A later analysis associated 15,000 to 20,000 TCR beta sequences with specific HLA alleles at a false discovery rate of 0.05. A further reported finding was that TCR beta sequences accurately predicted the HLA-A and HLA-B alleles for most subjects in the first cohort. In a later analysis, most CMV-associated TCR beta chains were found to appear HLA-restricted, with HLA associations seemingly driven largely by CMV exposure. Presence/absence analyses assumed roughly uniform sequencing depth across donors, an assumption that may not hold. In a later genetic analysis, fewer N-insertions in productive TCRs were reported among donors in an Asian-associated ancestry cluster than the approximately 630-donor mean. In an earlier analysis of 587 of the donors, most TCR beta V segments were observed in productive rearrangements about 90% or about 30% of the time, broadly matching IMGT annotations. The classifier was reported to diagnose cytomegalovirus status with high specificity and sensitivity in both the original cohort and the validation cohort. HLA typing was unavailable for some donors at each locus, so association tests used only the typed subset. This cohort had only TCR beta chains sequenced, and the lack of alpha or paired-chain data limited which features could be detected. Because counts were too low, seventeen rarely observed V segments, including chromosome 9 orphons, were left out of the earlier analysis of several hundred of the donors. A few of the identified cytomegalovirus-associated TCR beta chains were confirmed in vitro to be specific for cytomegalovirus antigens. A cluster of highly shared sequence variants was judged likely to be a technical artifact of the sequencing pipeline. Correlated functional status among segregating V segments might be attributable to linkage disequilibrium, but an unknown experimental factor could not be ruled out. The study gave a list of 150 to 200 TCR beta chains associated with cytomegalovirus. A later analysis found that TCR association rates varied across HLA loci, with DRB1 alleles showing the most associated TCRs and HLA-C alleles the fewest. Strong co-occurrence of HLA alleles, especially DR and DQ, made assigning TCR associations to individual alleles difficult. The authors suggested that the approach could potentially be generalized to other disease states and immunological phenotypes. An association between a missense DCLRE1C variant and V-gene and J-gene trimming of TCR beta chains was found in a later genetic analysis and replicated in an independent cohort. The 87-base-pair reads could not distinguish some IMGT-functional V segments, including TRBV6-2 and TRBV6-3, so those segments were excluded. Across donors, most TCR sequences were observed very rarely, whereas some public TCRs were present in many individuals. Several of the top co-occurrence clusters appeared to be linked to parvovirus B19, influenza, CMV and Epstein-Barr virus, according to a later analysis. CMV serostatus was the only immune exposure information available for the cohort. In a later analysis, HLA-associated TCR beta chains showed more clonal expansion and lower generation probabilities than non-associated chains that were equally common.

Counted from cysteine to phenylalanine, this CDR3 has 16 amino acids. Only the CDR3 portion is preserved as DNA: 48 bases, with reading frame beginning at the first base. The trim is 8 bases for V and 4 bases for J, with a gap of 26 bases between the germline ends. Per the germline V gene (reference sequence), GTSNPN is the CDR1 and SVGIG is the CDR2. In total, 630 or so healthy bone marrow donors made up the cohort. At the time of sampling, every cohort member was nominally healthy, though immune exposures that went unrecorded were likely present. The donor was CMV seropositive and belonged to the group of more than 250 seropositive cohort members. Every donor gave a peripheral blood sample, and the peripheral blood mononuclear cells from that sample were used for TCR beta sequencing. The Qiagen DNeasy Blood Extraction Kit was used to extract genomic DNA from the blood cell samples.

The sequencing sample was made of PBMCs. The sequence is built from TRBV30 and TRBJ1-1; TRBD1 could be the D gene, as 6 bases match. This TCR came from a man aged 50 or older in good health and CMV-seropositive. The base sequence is TGTGCCCTCCAGGGACAAGGAATTACCCGGGGCACTGAAGCTTTCTTT. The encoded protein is CALQGQGITRGTEAFF.